What follows is one TCR beta chain and its context. As yet, its antigen is unknown. Noted time point: healthy volunteer bleed at 6 weeks. The template was total RNA from unfractionated whole blood. This CDR3 is 15 amino acids long. V shed 6 bases and J 6 bases; nucleotides not matched to a gene: 11. The record originates from a study of human T cells and chemical hapten exposure. Via MiXCR, TCRdb re-called the RACE reads, giving one row per CDR3 protein. The profile shows about 65,000 distinct CDR3 sequences, about 6% of them singletons. Notes on the study in general: DPC sensitization produced no change in TCRs with frequency above 1 in 1000.

The sequencing input was whole blood. The chain has TRBV12-3 or TRBV12-4 and TRBJ2-5; 9 bases match TRBD1. The source of this sequence is a female donor in good health. Some clones in this sample may be carry-over from other donors' samples. The CDR3: CASSHYRGPQQTQYF. In nucleotides, the CDR3 is TGTGCCAGCAGCCACTACAGGGGGCCGCAGCAGACCCAGTACTTC.